This T cell receptor beta chain comes out of a study of cytomegalovirus exposure and HLA in healthy donors. Study as a whole: Samples from HLA-typed donors yielded about 85 million unique TCRs in an early data release.

PCR amplification relied on 60 Vbeta primers (plus 13 Jbeta primers). Method: immunoSEQ multiplex PCR; TCRdb's copy keeps in-frame clones and lacks some. Here the sample spans 120,000 or so clones, 75% to 85% being singletons. Study findings and constraints: What a later analysis reportedly showed was that an Asian-associated ancestry cluster had fewer N-insertions than the approximately 720-donor mean. A likely sequencing artifact accounted for one observed cluster of highly shared sequence variants. Researchers catalogued around 150 TCR beta chains as cytomegalovirus-associated.

Worth noting for this clone: The antigen is not known.

Material: PBMCs. This sequence was found in a woman between 45 and 60 years old in good health and CMV-seropositive.

The CDR3 sequence is CASSGGLAEGYEQYF. CDR3 coding DNA: TGTGCCAGCAGCGGCGGACTAGCGGAGGGCTACGAGCAGTACTTC. This chain connects TRBV9 to TRBJ2-7, with 10 positions matching TRBD2. The CDR3 is made up of 15 amino acids. J was trimmed by 3 bases and V by 3 bases; bases with no gene match: 6. In germline, CDR1 is SGDLS, CDR2 YYNGEE. The entire variable domain, with the rest obtained from reference TRBV9 and TRBJ2-7, is as follows: DSGVTQTPKHLITATGQRVTLRCSPRSGDLSVYWYQQSLDQGLQFLIQYYNGEERAKGNILERFSAQQFPDLHSELNLSSLELGDSALYFCASSGGLAEGYEQYFGPGTRLTVT.